The entry that follows covers one T cell receptor beta chain sequence. Its antigen has not been determined. Possible read error: a much larger clone is one base away. The sample comes from a study of regulatory T cells in long-lasting Graves disease (dated by TCRdb to about 2021). For the wider study: Patients with newly diagnosed Graves' disease had been on antithyroid drugs for under 3 months. Persistent Graves' disease patients were compared with newly diagnosed Graves' disease patients by peripheral blood TCR sequencing and RNA sequencing. The study took place in China and was registered as a clinical trial. A total of about 33 samples underwent TCR sequencing, from roughly 13 patients with persistent Graves' disease and approximately 20 patients with newly diagnosed Graves' disease.

For CDR1 and CDR2, the germline V gene lists MDHEN and SYDVKM. Cut back by 6 bases and 5 bases, the V and J ends lie 13 bases apart. From its cysteine to its phenylalanine, the CDR3 spans 14 amino acids. Only the CDR3 DNA is retained, 42 bases long and in frame from the first base. The sample's time point label is to be understood as: newly diagnosed GD, antithyroid drugs for less than 3 months. RNA was extracted from PBMCs in TRIzol for both TCR sequencing and RNA sequencing. Graves' disease was diagnosed according to American Thyroid Association guidelines. Patients were recruited from an endocrinology department in Xi'an, China. Each patient gave approximately 9.7 milliliters of peripheral blood, collected in an EDTA anticoagulant tube. Ficoll Paque Plus density gradient separation was used to isolate PBMCs, and no additional T cell sorting was done. An Agilent 2100 Bioanalyzer and agarose gel were used to check RNA quality, while a NanoDrop 2000 measured RNA concentration.

Libraries were built with multiplex PCR. The sequencer was an Illumina HiSeq 4000. CDR3 regions were amplified by Arm-PCR with iRepertoire HTBI primers to construct TCR beta libraries. Before sequencing, the PCR products went through gel purification. In the paper's pipeline: A total of 62 TRBV and some 13 TRBJ segments were identified across samples and were used for gene usage analysis of CDR3 amino acid clonotypes. COPE and FqMerger were used to merge filtered high-quality paired reads into contigs. BLAST was used to align contigs to IMGT TRBV, TRBD and TRBJ reference genes, with CDR3 defined following IMGT. Highly expanded clones were defined as clonotypes with a frequency above 0.1%. Repertoire diversity was measured by Shannon entropy, and V-J evenness by the Gini coefficient. A clonotype found in more than one individual was treated as public. TCRdb handled the public reads itself, with Q25 trimming in fastp and clone calling in MiXCR, and kept productive beta chains. Records with the same CDR3 protein are collapsed into one entry carrying the most frequent genes and DNA. The V and J calls and clone size come from TCRdb's table, not from the authors' own analysis. A total of some 500,000 distinct CDR3 sequences appear in this sample, roughly 13% of them only once. The ten biggest clones cover roughly 10% of the sample.

On the study overall, not on this receptor specifically: More public clonotypes were shared among persistent patients (around 3,000) than among newly diagnosed patients (more than 950). The authors noted that the small sample size was a limitation that may lower accuracy. Because the primary lesion, thyroid tissue, could not be accessed, the study looked at peripheral blood alone. Compared with newly diagnosed patients, patients with persistent Graves' disease had lower TCR Shannon entropy and fewer highly expanded clones, which suggests clonal expansion. Only the TCR beta chain was sequenced and analyzed. Preferential use of TRBV28, TRBJ1-2 and TRBJ2-5 was observed in persistent disease, whereas TRBV20-1 and TRBJ2-1 were favored in newly diagnosed disease.

This sample also belongs to another study, concerning T cells in Graves' hyperthyroidism and ophthalmopathy. Looking at the second paper: Graves' hyperthyroidism was defined as stable when no progression to ophthalmopathy occurred over 18 months of follow-up. The hyperthyroidism patients were between 18 and 65 years old and newly diagnosed, with a disease duration of less than 2 months. The study excluded patients with uncontrolled infections, other autoimmune diseases, pregnancy or lactation. Clinical symptoms, serum thyroxine and TRAb, thyroid ultrasound, and orbital computed tomography formed the basis for the diagnoses. For the first round of RT-PCR on the TCR CDR3, the HTBI primer set was used together with the Qiagen OneStep RT-PCR kit. Most expanded thyroid clonotypes (frequency above 0.001) were also detected in blood, a finding suggesting that blood repertoires may reflect thyroid immune responses. A 13 V-J signature model separated ophthalmopathy from stable hyperthyroidism, with 87.88% sensitivity and roughly 82% specificity in cross-validation and 80%/75% in testing. In validation, progression to ophthalmopathy was predicted by the model with roughly 69% sensitivity and about 72% specificity, a median of about 6.8 months before onset. To identify TCR V-J signatures that set the groups apart, the researchers used a discovery cohort of about a hundred patients, made up of 40 to 45 with Graves' ophthalmopathy and 55 to 65 with stable Graves' hyperthyroidism. An independent validation cohort of 18 to 20 hyperthyroidism patients and over 15 patients who later progressed to ophthalmopathy tested prospective prediction of ophthalmopathy. For training and testing, the 100 or so patients in the discovery cohort were randomly divided in a 7:3 ratio. In addition, the study compared T-cell repertoires in thyroid tissue and in blood from several Graves' hyperthyroidism patients. After blood sampling, hyperthyroidism patients were treated with methimazole at a starting dose of 30 mg daily, and ophthalmopathy patients were treated with high-dose intravenous methylprednisolone. The libraries were constructed in a second round of multiplex PCR and then size-selected and purified. The libraries were sequenced on an Illumina HiSeq2000 using paired-end 100 bp reads. SOAPnuke was used to process the raw data, throwing out any read that contained adapters or uncalled bases, had a mean Phred below 15, or lacked an exact constant-primer or identifier match. High-quality paired reads were merged using COPE v1.2.5, and each unique nucleotide sequence was defined as a clonotype. MiTCR v1.1 was used to align the clonotypes against IMGT TRBV, TRBD and TRBJ reference segments. The analysis included only V-J combinations with a frequency above 0.0001, which together covered around 99% of the repertoires. A TCS score was defined as the ratio of F50 (clonal expansion) to E x V (chaos), with BLOSUM62-based TCRdist applied between CDR3 peptides within each V-J. Welch's t-statistics and random forest reduced roughly 500 V-J features to 13, which were used in a naive Bayes classifier (R e1071). No statistical method was used to set the sample size in advance, and investigators knew the group allocation. The paper describes TCR Vbeta CDR3 sequencing of 120 to 150 peripheral blood samples, made up of some 42 ophthalmopathy patients, around 78 hyperthyroidism patients and about 17 progressor patients.

The sample in question was peripheral blood mononuclear cells (PBMCs), obtained at new diagnosis, from a patient treated with antithyroid drugs. The receptor was isolated from a man aged 25-45 years with Graves disease. Donor details come from another sample of the same person, matched by shared clones. The rearrangement combines TRBV28 with TRBJ2-2; a tentative D match to TRBD1 spans 5 bases. The DNA sequence is given as TGTGCCAGCAGCCACCGCAGGGAAACCGGGGAGCTGTTTTTT. It encodes CASSHRRETGELFF.